What follows is one T cell receptor (beta chain) and its context. The target antigen is unknown. These data come from a study of shared clonotypes between healthy human individuals. Points from the study as a whole: Some clonotypes were shared by all four sorted-subset donors, while others were not shared. The non-shared ones had lower generation probabilities than the shared ones.

The CDR3 consists of 13 residues. Trimming took off 5 bases at V and 5 bases at J, with 12 bases between the two ends. The germline V gene encodes CDR1 MNHEY and CDR2 SVGAGI. The repertoire was sequenced with immunoSEQ multiplex PCR; TCRdb's copy has only in-frame clones and lacks some. The sample contains over a million clones, more than 95% of which appear only once. The V gene is TRBV6-5, the J gene TRBJ2-5; D may be TRBD2 (6 bases). The sequenced material came from naive CD4+ T cells sorted from blood. The subset is: CD45RA+ positively selected. The TCR was taken from a man aged 30 to 39 in good health. The CDR3, as DNA: TGTGCCAGCAGTCCCGCAGGAGGGGAGACCCAGTACTTC. This sequence encodes CASSPAGGETQYF.